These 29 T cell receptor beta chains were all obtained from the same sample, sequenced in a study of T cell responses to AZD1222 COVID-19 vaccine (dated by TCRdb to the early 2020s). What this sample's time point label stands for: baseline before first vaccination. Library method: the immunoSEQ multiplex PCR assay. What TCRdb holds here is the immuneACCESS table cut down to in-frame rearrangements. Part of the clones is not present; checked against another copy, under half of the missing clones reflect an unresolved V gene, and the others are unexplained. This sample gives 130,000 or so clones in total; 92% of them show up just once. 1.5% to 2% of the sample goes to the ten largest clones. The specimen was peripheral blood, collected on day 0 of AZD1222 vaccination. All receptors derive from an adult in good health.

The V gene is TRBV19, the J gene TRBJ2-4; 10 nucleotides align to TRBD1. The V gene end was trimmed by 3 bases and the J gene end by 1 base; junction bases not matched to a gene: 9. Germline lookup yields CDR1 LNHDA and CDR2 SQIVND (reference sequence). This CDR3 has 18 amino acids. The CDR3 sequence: CASSILPPGQGAKNIQYF. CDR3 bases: TGTGCCAGTAGTATCCTACCACCGGGACAGGGGGCCAAAAACATTCAGTACTTC.

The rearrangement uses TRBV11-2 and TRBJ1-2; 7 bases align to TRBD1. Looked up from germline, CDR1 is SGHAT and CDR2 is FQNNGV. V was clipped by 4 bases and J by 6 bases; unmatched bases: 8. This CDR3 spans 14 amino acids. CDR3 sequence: CASSYTTGINGYTF. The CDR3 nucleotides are TGTGCCAGCAGCTACACGACAGGGATCAATGGCTACACCTTC.

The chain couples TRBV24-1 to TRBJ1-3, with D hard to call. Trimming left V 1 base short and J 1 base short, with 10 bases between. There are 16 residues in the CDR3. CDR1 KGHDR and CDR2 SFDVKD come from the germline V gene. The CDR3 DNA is TGTGCCACCAGTGATTTCTATCGGGGTTCTGGAAACACCATATATTTT. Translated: CATSDFYRGSGNTIYF.

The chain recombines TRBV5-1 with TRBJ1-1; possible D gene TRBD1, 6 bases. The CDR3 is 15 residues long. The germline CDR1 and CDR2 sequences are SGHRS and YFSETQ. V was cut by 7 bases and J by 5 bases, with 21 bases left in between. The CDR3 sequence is CASALKQGRSTEAFF. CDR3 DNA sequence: TGCGCCAGCGCCTTAAAACAGGGACGGTCGACTGAAGCTTTCTTT.

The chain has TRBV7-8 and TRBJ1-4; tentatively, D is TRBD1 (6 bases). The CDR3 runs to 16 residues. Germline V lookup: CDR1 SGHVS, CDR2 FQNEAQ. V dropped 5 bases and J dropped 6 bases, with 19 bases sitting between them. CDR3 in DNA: TGTGCCAGCAGCCCGGGGGGCGGGGCCGCTCATGAAAAACTGTTTTTT. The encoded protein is CASSPGGGAAHEKLFF. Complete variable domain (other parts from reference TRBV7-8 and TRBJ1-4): GAGVSQSPRYKVAKRGQDVALRCDPISGHVSLFWYQQALGQGPEFLTYFQNEAQLDKSGLPSDRFFAERPEGSVSTLKIQRTQQEDSAVYLCASSPGGGAAHEKLFFGSGTQLSVL.

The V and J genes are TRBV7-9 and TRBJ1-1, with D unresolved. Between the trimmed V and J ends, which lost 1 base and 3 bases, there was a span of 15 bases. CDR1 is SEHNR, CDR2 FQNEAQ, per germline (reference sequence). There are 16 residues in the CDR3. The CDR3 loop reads CASSLVLGRWDTEAFF. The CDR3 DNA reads TGTGCCAGCAGCTTAGTTCTGGGTCGTTGGGACACTGAAGCTTTCTTT.

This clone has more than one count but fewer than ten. The CDR3 loop is CASSLHGTKAGNTIYF. CDR3 coding DNA: TGTGCCAGCAGCTTACACGGGACGAAGGCTGGAAACACCATATATTTT. The gene calls are TRBV7-9 and TRBJ1-3; tentative D call: TRBD1 (5 bases). V gave up 2 bases and J gave up 2 bases, with 13 bases separating them. The CDR3 consists of 16 residues. Germline lookup yields CDR1 SEHNR and CDR2 FQNEAQ (reference sequence).

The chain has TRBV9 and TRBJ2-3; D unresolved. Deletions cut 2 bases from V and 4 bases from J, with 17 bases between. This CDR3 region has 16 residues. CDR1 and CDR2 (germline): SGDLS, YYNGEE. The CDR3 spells CASSVTPQLRADTQYF. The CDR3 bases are TGTGCCAGCAGCGTCACCCCCCAACTTCGAGCAGATACGCAGTATTTT. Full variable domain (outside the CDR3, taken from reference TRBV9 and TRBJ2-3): DSGVTQTPKHLITATGQRVTLRCSPRSGDLSVYWYQQSLDQGLQFLIQYYNGEERAKGNILERFSAQQFPDLHSELNLSSLELGDSALYFCASSVTPQLRADTQYFGPGTRLTVL.

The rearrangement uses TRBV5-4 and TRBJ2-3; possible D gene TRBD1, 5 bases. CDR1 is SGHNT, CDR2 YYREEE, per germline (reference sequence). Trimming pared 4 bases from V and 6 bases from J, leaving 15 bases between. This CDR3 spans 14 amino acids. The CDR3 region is CASSQTRETDTQYF. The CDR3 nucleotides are TGTGCCAGCAGCCAGACCAGGGAAACCGATACGCAGTATTTT.

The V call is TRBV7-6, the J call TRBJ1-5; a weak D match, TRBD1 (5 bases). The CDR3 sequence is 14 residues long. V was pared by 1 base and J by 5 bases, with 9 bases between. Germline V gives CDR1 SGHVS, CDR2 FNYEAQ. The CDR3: CASSLGWGDQPQHF. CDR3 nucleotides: TGTGCCAGCAGCTTAGGATGGGGGGATCAGCCCCAGCATTTT.

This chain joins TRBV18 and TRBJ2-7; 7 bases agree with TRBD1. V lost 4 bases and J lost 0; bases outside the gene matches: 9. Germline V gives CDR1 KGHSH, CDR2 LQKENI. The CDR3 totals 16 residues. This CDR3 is CASSLGQLTTSYEQYF. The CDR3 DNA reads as TGTGCCAGCTCACTGGGACAGCTAACTACCTCCTACGAGCAGTACTTC.

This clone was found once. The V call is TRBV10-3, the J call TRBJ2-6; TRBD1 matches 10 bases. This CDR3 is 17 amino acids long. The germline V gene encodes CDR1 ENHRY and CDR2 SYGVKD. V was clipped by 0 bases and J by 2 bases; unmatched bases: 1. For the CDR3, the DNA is TGTGCCATCAGTGAGTCCGGGACAGGGGCTGGGGCCAACGTCCTGACTTTC. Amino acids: CAISESGTGAGANVLTF.

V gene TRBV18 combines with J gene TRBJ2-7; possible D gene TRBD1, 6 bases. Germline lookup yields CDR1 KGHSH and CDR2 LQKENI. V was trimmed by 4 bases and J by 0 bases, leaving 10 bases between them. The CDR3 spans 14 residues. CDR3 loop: CASSLDRSSYEQYF. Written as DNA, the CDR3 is TGTGCCAGCTCACTAGACAGGAGCTCCTACGAGCAGTACTTC.

CDR3 protein: CASSVGDRDGYTF. CDR3 in DNA: TGTGCCAGCAGCGTAGGGGACAGGGACGGCTACACCTTC. The J gene is TRBJ1-2, the V gene TRBV9; 9 bases map to TRBD1. The CDR3 totals 13 residues. CDR1 and CDR2 from the germline V gene are SGDLS and YYNGEE. V gave up 0 bases and J gave up 8 bases; unmatched junction bases: 2.

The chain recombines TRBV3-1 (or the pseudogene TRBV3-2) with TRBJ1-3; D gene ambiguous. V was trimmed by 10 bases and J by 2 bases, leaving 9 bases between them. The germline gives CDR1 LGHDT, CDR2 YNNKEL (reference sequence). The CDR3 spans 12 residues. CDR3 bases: TGTGCCACCCAGGCAGCTGGAAACACCATATATTTT. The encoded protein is CATQAAGNTIYF.

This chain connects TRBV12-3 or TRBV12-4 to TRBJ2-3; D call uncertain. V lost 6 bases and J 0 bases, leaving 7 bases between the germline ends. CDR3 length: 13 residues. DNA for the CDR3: TGTGCCAGCAGACCGACTAGCACAGATACGCAGTATTTT. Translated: CASRPTSTDTQYF.

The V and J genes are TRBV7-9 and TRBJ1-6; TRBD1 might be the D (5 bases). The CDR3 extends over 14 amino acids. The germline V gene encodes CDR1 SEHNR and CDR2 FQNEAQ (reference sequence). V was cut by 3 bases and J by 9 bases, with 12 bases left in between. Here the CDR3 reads CASSLRQGGSPLHF. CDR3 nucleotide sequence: TGTGCCAGCAGCTTGCGGCAGGGTGGTTCACCCCTCCACTTT.

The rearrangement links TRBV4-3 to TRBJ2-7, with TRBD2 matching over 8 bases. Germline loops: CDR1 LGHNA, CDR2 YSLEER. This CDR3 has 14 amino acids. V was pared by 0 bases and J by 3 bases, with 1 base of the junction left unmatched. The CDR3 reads CASSQEAGVYEQYF. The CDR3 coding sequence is TGCGCCAGCAGCCAAGAAGCGGGGGTCTACGAGCAGTACTTC.

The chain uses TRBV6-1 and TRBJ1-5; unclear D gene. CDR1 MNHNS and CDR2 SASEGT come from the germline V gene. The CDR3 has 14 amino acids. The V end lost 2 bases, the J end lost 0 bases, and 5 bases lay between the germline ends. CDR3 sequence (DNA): TGTGCCAGCAGTGAAATCAATAGCAATCAGCCCCAGCATTTT. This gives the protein CASSEINSNQPQHF.

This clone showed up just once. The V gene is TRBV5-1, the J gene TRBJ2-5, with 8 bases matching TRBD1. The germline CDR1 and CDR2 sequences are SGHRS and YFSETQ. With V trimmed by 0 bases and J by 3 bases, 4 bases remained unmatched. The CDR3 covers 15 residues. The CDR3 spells CASSLAGQVEETQYF. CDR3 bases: TGCGCCAGCAGCTTGGCGGGACAGGTCGAAGAGACCCAGTACTTC.

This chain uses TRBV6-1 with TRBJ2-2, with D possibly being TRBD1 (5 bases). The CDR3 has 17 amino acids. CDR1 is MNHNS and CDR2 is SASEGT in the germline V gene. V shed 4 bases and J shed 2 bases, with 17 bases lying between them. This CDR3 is CASSGPQATINTGELFF. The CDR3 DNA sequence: TGTGCCAGCAGTGGTCCACAGGCGACCATAAACACCGGGGAGCTGTTTTTT.

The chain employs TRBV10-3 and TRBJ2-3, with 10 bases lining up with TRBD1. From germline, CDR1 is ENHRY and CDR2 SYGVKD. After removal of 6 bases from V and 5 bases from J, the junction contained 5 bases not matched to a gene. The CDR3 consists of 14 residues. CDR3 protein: CAISPGQGKDTQYF. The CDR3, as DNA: TGTGCCATCAGCCCGGGACAGGGGAAAGATACGCAGTATTTT.

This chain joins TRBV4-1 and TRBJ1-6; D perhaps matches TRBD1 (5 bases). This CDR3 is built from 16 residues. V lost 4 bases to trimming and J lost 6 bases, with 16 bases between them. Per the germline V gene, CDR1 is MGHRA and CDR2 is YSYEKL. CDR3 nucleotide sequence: TGCGCCAGCAGCCCGGTAGAGGGGACCCGTAATTCACCCCTCCACTTT. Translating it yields CASSPVEGTRNSPLHF.

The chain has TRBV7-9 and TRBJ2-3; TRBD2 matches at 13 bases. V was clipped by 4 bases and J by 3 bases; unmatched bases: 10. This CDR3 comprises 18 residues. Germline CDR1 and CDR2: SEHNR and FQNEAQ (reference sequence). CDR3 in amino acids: CASSSWTSGGRKTDTQYF. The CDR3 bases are TGTGCCAGCAGCTCGTGGACTAGCGGGGGCCGGAAAACAGATACGCAGTATTTT.

The CDR3 DNA sequence: TGTGCCAGCAGTGAAGCCCCTACTAGGGCGGAGACCCAGTACTTC. It specifies CASSEAPTRAETQYF. The chain uses TRBV6-1 and TRBJ2-5, with a weak D call TRBD2 (5 bases). V lost 0 bases and J 5 bases, leaving 13 bases between the germline ends. The CDR3 contains 15 residues. Germline V CDR1 and CDR2: MNHNS, SASEGT.

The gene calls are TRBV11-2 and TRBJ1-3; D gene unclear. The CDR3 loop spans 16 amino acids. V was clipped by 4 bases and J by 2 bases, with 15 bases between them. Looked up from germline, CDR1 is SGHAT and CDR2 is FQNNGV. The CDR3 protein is CASSWRGLGAGNTIYF. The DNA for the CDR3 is TGTGCCAGCAGCTGGAGAGGGTTGGGAGCTGGAAACACCATATATTTT. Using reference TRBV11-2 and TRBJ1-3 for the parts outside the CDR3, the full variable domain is EAGVAQSPRYKIIEKRQSVAFWCNPISGHATLYWYQQILGQGPKLLIQFQNNGVVDDSQLPKDRFSAERLKGVDSTLKIQPAKLEDSAVYLCASSWRGLGAGNTIYFGEGSWLTVV.

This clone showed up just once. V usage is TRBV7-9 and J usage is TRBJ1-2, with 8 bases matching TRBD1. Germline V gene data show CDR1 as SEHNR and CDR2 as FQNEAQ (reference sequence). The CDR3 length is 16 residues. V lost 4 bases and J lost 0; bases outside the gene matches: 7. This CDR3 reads CASSSGTGTANYGYTF. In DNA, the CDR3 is TGTGCCAGCAGCTCGGGGACAGGTACAGCTAACTATGGCTACACCTTC.

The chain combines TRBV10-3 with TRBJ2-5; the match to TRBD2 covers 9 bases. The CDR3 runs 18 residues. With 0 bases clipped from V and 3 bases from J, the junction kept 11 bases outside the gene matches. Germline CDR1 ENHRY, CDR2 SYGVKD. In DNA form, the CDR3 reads TGTGCCATCAGTGAGTCCGGGTTAGCGGGGGTGCTGGAAGAGACCCAGTACTTC. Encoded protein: CAISESGLAGVLEETQYF.

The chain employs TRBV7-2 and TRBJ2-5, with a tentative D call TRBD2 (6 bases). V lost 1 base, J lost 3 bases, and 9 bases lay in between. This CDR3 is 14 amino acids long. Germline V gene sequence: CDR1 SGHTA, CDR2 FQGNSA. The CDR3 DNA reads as TGTGCCAGCAGCTTAGAGTCGGGGGAAGAGACCCAGTACTTC. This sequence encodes CASSLESGEETQYF.